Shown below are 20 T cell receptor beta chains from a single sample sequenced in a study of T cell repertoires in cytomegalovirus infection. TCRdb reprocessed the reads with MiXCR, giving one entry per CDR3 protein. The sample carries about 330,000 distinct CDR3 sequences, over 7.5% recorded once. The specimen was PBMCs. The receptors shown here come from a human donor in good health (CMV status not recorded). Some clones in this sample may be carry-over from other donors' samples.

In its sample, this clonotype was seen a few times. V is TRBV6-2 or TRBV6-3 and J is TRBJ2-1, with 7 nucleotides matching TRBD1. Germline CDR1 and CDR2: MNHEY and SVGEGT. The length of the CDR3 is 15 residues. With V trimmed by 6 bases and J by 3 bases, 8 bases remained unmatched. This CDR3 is CASRVRDRLYNEQFF. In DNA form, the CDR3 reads TGTGCCAGCAGAGTCCGGGACAGACTCTACAATGAGCAGTTCTTC.

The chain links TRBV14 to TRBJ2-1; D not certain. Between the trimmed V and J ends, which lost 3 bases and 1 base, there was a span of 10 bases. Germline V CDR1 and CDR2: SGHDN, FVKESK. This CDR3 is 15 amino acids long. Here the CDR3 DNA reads TGTGCCAGCAGCCAGGCGGCTGGATCCTACAATGAGCAGTTCTTC. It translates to CASSQAAGSYNEQFF.

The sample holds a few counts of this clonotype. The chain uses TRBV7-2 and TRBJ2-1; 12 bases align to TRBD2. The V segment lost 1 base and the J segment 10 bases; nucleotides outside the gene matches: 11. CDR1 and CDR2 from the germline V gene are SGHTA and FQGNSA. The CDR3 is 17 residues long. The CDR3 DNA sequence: TGTGCCAGCAGCTTAGGCCCTCTAGCGGGGGGGCCGGGCGAGCAGTTCTTC. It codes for CASSLGPLAGGPGEQFF.

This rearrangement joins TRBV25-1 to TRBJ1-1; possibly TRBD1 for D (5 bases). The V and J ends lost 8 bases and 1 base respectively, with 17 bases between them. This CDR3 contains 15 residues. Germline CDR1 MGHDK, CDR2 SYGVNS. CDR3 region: CASRLGGTRNTEAFF. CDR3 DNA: TGTGCCAGCCGCCTGGGAGGGACGAGGAACACTGAAGCTTTCTTT.

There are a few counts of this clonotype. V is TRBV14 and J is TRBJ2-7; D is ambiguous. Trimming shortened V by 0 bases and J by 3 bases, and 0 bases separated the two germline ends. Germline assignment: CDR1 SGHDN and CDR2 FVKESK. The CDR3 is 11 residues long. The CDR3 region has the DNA TGTGCCAGCAGCCAAGACTACGAGCAGTACTTC. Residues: CASSQDYEQYF.

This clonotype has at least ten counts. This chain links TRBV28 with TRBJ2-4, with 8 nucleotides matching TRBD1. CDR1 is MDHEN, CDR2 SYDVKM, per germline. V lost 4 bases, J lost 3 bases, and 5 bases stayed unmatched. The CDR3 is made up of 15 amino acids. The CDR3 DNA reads TGTGCCAGCAGTTGGACAGGGAGAGGCAAAAACATTCAGTACTTC. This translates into CASSWTGRGKNIQYF.

CDR3: CASSRRGGGAGTQYF. The CDR3 nucleotides read TGTGCCAGCAGCCGAAGGGGCGGGGGAGCCGGGACCCAGTACTTC. The chain couples TRBV28 to TRBJ2-5; 7 nucleotides match TRBD2. Per the germline V gene, CDR1 is MDHEN and CDR2 is SYDVKM. V lost 6 bases to trimming and J lost 7 bases; unmatched junction nucleotides: 14. This CDR3 comprises 15 residues.

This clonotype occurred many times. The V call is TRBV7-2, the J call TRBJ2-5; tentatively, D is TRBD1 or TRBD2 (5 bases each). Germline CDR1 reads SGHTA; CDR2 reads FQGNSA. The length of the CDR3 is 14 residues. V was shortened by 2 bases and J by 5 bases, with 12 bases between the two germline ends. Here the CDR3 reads CASSLPDRGETQYF. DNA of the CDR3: TGTGCCAGCAGCTTACCCGACAGAGGGGAGACCCAGTACTTC.

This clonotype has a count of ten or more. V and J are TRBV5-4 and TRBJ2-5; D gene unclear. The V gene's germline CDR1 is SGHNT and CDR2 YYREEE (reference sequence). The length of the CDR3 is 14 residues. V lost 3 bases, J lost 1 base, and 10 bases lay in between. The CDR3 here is CASSSRRSQETQYF. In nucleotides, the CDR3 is TGTGCCAGCAGCTCCCGGCGATCCCAAGAGACCCAGTACTTC. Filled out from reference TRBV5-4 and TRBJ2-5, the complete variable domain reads ETGVTQSPTHLIKTRGQQVTLRCSSQSGHNTVSWYQQALGQGPQFIFQYYREEENGRGNFPPRFSGLQFPNYSSELNVNALELDDSALYLCASSSRRSQETQYFGPGTRLLVL.

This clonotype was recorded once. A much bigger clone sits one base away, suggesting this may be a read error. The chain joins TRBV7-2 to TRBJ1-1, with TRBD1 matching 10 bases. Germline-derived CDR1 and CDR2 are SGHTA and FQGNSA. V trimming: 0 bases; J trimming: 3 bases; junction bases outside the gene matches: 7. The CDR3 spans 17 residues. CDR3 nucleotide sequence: TGTGCCAGCAGCTTAGCCCCCCTAGGGACAGGGGACACTGAAGCTTTCTTT. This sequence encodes CASSLAPLGTGDTEAFF.

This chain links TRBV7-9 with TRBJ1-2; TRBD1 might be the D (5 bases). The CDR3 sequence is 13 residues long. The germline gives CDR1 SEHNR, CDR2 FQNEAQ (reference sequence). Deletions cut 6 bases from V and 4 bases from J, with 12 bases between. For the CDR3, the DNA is TGTGCCAGCAGTCTAACAGGAATCTATGGCTACACCTTC. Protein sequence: CASSLTGIYGYTF.

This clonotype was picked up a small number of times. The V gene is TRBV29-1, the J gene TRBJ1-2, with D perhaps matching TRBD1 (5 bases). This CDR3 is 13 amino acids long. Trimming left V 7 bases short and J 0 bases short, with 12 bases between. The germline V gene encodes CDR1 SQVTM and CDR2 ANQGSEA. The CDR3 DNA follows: TGCAGCGATCTCGGGACTACTAACTATGGCTACACCTTC. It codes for CSDLGTTNYGYTF.

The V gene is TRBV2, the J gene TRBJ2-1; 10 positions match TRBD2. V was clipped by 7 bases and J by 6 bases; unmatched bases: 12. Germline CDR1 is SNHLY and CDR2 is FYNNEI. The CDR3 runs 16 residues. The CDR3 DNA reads TGTGCCAGCATCAAGCGGGGGGGCCTGATGATCAATGAGCAGTTCTTC. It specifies CASIKRGGLMINEQFF.

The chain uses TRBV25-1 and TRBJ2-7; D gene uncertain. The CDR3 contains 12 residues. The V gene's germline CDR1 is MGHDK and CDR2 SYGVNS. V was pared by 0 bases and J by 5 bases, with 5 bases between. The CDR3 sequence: CASSEYPDEQYF. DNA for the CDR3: TGTGCCAGCAGTGAATATCCGGACGAGCAGTACTTC.

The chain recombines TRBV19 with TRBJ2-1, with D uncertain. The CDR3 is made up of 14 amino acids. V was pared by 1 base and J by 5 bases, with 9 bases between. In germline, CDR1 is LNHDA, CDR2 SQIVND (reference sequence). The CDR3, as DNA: TGTGCCAGTAGTATAGTTACAGCAAACAATGAGCAGTTCTTC. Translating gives CASSIVTANNEQFF.

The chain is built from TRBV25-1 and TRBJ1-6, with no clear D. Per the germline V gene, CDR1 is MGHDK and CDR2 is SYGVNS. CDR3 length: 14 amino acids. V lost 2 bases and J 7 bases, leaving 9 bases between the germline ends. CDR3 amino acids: CASSEELGNSPLHF. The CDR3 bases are TGTGCCAGCAGTGAAGAGCTTGGGAATTCACCCCTCCACTTT.

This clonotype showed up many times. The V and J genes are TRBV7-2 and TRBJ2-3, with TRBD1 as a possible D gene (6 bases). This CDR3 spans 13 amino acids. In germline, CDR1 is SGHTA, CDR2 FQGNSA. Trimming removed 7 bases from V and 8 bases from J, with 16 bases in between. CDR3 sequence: CASNSRGRGTQYF. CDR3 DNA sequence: TGTGCCAGCAACTCGAGGGGGAGAGGTACGCAGTATTTT.

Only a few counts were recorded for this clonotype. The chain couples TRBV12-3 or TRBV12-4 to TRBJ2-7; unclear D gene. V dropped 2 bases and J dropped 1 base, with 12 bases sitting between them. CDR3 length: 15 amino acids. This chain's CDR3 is CASSLKGVRSYEQYF. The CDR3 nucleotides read TGTGCCAGCAGTTTAAAGGGCGTCCGGTCCTACGAGCAGTACTTC.

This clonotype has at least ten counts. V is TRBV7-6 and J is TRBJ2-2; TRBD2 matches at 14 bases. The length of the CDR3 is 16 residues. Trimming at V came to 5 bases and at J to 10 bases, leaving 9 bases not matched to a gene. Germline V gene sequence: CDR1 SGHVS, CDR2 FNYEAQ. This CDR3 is CASSARLAGGPEELFF. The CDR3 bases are TGTGCCAGCAGCGCGAGACTAGCGGGAGGGCCCGAGGAGCTGTTTTTT.

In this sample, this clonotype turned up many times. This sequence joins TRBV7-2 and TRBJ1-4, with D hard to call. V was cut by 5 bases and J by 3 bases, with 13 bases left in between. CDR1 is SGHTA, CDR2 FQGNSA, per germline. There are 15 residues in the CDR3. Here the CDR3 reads CASSRSVGANEKLFF. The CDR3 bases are TGTGCCAGCAGCCGGAGTGTAGGAGCTAATGAAAAACTGTTTTTT. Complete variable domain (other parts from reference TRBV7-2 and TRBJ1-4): GAGVSQSPSNKVTEKGKDVELRCDPISGHTALYWYRQSLGQGLEFLIYFQGNSAPDKSGLPSDRFSAERTGGSVSTLTIQRTQQEDSAVYLCASSRSVGANEKLFFGSGTQLSVL.